These T cell receptor beta chains were read from a single sample in a study of blood T cell repertoires in COVID-19. Assay used: immunoSEQ multiplex PCR; TCRdb lists only in-frame clones, some missing. This sample has approximately 180,000 clones, with 65% to 90% found just once. Input material: PBMCs or T cells enriched from blood (not recorded which). All receptors derive from a man in his forties or fifties who had recovered from COVID-19. CDR3s include the opening cysteine and the closing phenylalanine or tryptophan.

V,CDR3
TRBV9,CASSPVRGATNEKLFF
TRBV19,CASRGDLGNTIYF
TRBV6-5,CASSYSPDSHEQYF
TRBV5-4,CARRRAGAGTGELFF
TRBV18,CASSPAPEYEQYF
TRBV9,CASSSRTTSASEQFF
TRBV6-5,CASSYDLTGNYGYTF
TRBV5-4,CASSLGGGRSTEAFF
TRBV12-3/TRBV12-4,CASSSGDQPQHF
TRBV7-9,CASSLVGARGNEKLFF
TRBV18,CASSRHSENTEAFF
TRBV6-6,CASFQGAGEKLFF
TRBV29-1,CSVTTPTGRVTEAFF
TRBV7-9,CASSAGTGNTNEKLFF
TRBV6-5,CASRGLAGPNNEQFF
TRBV5-1,CASSLGTSGVNEQFF
TRBV6-4,CASSDSFRGNEQFF
TRBV7-3,CASSFADSTEAFF
TRBV3-1/TRBV3-2,CASSSSTGNEQFF
TRBV2,CASSVQGIMNTEAFF
TRBV7-8,CASSLEGGGIEKLFF
TRBV24-1,CATSGTGGNTEAFF
TRBV7-2,CASSPRSYEQYF
TRBV19,CASSNPGQGTYEQYF
TRBV7-9,CASSLPGGGGNTIYF
TRBV4-2,CASSRERSYEQYF
TRBV3-1/TRBV3-2,CASSQLAGVSDTQYF
TRBV10-3,CAISDGTVDEAFF
TRBV5-1,CASSNTGASYEQYF
TRBV30,CAWSRRQGPNQPQHF
TRBV18,CASSPSDRATYEQYF
TRBV2,CATKTGSYEQYF
TRBV5-6,CASSRQGAVGYGYTF
TRBV6-4,CASKWGGDNTEAFF
TRBV6-1,CASSELRNEQYF
TRBV5-6,CASSPGRLSLNSPLHF
TRBV9,CASSVLGGQGDYGYTF
TRBV15,CATSRRTGGEAPLHF
TRBV28,CASRTLSNQPQHF
TRBV9,CASSVSGGASGELFF
TRBV9,CASSVAPAGNQETQYF
TRBV19,CASSPDRGLYEQYF
TRBV19,CASSIHRAGQGQPQHF
TRBV27,CASRPIAGAGEKLFF
TRBV6-5,CASGGVGEKLFF
TRBV19,CASTKRRGGLDTQYF
TRBV7-9,CASSLGDRDYNSPLHF
TRBV29-1,CSVWDRVGIF
TRBV6-5,CASSSTGGPYEQYF
TRBV5-4,CASSLALQANTEAFF
TRBV9,CASSVDSSTDTQYF
TRBV11-1,CASSYRGGPQVTQYF